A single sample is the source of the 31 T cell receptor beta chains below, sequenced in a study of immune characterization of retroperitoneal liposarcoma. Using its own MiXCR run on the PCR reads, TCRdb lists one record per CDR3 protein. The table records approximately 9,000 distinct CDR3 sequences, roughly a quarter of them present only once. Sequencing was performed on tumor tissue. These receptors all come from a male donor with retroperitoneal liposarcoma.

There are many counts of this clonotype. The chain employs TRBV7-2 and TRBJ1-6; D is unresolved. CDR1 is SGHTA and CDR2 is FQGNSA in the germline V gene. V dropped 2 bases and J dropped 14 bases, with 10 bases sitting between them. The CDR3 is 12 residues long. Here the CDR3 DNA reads TGTGCCAGCAGCTTACGCGGGTCGGCCCTCCACTTT. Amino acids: CASSLRGSALHF.

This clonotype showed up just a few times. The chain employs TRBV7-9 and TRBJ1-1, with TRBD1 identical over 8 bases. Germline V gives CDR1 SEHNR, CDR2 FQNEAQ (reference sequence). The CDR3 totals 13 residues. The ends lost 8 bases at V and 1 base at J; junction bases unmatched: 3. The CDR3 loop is CASEQGGNTEAFF. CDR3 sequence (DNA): TGTGCCAGCGAACAGGGGGGGAACACTGAAGCTTTCTTT.

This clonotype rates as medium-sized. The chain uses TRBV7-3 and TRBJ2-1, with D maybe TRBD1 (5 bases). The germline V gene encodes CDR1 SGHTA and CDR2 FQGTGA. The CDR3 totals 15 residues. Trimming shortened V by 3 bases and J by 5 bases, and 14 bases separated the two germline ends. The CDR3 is CASSFQAGFDNEQFF. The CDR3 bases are TGTGCCAGCAGCTTCCAGGCAGGGTTCGACAATGAGCAGTTCTTC.

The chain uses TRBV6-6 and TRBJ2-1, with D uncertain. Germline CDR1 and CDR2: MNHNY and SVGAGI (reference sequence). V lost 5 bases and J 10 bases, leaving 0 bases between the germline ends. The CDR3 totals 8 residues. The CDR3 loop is CASSEQFF. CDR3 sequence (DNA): TGTGCCAGCAGTGAGCAGTTCTTC.

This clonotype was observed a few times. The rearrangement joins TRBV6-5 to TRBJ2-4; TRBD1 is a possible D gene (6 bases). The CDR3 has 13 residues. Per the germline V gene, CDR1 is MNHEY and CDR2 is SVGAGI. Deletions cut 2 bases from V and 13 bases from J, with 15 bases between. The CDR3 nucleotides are TGTGCCAGCAGTTACACAGGGAACAATGAGCAGTACTTC. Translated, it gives CASSYTGNNEQYF.

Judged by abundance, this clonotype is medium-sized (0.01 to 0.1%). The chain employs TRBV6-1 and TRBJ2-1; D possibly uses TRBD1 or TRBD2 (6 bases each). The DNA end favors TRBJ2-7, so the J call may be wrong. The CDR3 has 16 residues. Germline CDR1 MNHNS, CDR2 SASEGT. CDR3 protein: CASSSRRGEDSYEQYF. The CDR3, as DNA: TGTGCCAGCAGTTCCCGTAGGGGGGAGGACTCCTACGAGCAGTACTTC.

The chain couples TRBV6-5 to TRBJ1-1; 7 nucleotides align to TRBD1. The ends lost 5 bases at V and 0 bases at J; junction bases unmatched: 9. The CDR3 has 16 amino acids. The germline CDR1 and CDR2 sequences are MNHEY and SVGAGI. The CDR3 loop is CASSEHSDRVNTEAFF. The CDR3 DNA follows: TGTGCCAGCAGTGAGCATTCTGACAGGGTGAACACTGAAGCTTTCTTT.

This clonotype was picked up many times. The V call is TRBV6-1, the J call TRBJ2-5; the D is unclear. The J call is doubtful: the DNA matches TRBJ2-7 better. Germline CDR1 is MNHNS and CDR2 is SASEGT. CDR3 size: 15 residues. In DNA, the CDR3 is TGTGCCAGCAGTGAGACGTCCCCTTTGGGTCTCGAGCAGTACTTC. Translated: CASSETSPLGLEQYF.

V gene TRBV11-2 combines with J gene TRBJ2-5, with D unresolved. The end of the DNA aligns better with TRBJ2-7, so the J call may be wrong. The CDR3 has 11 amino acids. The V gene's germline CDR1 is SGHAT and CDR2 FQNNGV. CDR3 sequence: CASSFKGEQYF. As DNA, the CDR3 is TGTGCCAGCAGCTTCAAGGGCGAGCAGTACTTC.

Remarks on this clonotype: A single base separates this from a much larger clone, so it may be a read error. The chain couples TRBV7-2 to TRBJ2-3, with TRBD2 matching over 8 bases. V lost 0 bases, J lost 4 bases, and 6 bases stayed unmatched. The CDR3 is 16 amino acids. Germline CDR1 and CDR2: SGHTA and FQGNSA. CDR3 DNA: TGTGCCAGCAGCTTAGCCCCAGCGGGGGTGCCAGATACGCAGTATTTT. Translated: CASSLAPAGVPDTQYF.

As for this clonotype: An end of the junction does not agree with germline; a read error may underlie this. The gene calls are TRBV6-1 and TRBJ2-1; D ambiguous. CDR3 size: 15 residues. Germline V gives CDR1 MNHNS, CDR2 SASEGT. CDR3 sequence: CASREGPESSYEQFF. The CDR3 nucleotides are TGTGCCAGCAGAGAAGGTCCGGAAAGCTCCTACGAGCAGTTCTTC.

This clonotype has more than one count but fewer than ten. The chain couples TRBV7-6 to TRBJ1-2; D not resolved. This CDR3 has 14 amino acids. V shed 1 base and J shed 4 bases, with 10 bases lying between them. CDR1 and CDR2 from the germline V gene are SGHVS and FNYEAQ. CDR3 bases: TGTGCCAGCAGCTTAGTATACAGTTCCTATGGCTACACCTTC. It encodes CASSLVYSSYGYTF.

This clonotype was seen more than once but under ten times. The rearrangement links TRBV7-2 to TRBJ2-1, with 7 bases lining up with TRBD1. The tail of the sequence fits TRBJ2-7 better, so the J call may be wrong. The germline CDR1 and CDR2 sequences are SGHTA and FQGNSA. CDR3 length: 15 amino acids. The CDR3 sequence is CASRPTGTAWIEQYF. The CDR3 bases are TGTGCCAGCAGACCTACCGGGACAGCCTGGATTGAGCAGTACTTC.

The CDR3 DNA follows: TGTGCCAGCAGTTTTCGCACATACTCCTACAATGAGCAGTTCTTC. Protein: CASSFRTYSYNEQFF. This chain uses TRBV12-3 or TRBV12-4 with TRBJ2-1, with D uncertain. CDR3 length: 15 amino acids. V was clipped by 3 bases and J by 0 bases, with 9 bases between them.

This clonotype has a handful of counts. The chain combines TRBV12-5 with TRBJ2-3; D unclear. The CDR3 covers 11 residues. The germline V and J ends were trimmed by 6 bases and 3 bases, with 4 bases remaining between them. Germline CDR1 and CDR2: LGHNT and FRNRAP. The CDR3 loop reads CASGRTDTQYF. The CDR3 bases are TGTGCTAGTGGCCGGACAGATACGCAGTATTTT.

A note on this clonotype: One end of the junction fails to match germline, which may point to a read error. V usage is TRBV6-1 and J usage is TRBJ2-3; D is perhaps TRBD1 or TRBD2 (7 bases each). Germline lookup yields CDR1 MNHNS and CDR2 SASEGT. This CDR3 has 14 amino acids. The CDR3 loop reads CASSSGTAAYEHYF. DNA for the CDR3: TGTGCCAGCAGTAGCGGGACAGCAGCCTACGAGCACTACTTT.

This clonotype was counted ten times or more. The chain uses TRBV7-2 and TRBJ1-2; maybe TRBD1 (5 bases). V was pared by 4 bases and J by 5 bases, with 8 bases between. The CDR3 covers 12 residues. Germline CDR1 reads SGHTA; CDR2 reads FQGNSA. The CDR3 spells CASSSQGYGYTF. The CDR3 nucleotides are TGTGCCAGCAGCTCCCAGGGTTATGGCTACACCTTC.

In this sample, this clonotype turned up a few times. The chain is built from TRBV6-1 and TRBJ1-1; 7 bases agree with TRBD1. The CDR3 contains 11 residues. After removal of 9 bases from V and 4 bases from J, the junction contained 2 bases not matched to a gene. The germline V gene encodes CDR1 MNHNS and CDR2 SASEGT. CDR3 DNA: TGTGCCAGTTCAGGGGGCACTGAAGCTTTCTTT. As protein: CASSGGTEAFF.

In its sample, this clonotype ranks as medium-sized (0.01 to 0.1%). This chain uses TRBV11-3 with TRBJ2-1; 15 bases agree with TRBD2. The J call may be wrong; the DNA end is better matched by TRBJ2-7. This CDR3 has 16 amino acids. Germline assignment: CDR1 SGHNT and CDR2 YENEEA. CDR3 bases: TGTGCCAGCAGCTTAATCGGACTAGCGGGAGGGAATGAGCAGTACTTC. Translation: CASSLIGLAGGNEQYF.

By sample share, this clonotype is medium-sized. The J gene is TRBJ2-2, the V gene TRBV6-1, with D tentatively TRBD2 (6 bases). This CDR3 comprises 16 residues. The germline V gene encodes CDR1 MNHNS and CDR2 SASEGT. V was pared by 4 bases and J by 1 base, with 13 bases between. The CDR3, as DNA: TGTGCCAGCAGTGTGGGGGTGGGGGGGAACACCGGGGAGCTGTTTTTT. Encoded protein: CASSVGVGGNTGELFF.

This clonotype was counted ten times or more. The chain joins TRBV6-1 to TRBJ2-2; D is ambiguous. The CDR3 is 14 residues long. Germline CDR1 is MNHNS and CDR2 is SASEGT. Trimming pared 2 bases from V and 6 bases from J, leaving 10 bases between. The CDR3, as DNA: TGTGCCAGCAGTGAAAACACTCATCCCGGGGAGCTGTTTTTT. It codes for CASSENTHPGELFF.

CDR3 sequence: CASGLGTSGNTDTQYF. CDR3 DNA: TGTGCCAGCGGATTGGGGACTAGCGGAAACACAGATACGCAGTATTTT. The chain uses TRBV27 and TRBJ2-3; 11 bases are a match to TRBD2. The CDR3 runs to 16 residues. V shed 8 bases, J shed 2 bases, and the junction held 9 bases outside the gene matches. In germline, CDR1 is MNHEY, CDR2 SMNVEV (reference sequence).

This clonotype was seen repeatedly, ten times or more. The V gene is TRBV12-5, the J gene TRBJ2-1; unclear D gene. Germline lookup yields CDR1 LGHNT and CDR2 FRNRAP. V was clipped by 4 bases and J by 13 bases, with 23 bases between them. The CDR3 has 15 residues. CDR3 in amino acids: CASGSNVSLTETQFF. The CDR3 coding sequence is TGTGCTAGTGGTTCCAACGTGAGCTTGACGGAGACCCAGTTCTTC.

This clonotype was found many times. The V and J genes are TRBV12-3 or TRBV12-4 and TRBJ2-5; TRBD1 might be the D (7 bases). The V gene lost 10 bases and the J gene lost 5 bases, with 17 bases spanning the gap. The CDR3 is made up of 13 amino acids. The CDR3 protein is CATRQGEEETQYF. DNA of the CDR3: TGTGCCACCCGCCAGGGGGAGGAGGAGACCCAGTACTTC.

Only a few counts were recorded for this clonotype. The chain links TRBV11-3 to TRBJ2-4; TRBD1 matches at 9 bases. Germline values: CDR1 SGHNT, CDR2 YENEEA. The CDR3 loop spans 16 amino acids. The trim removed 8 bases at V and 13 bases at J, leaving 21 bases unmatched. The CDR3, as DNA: TGTGCCAGCTTCACCGGGGACAGGGTCGGGGGTAATGAGCAGTACTTC. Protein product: CASFTGDRVGGNEQYF.

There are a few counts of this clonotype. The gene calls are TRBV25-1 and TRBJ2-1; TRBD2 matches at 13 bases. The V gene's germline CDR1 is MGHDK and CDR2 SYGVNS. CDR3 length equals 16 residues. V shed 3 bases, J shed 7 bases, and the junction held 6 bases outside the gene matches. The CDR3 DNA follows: TGTGCCAGCAGTGACCTCACTAGCGGGAGGGAGAATGAGCAGTTCTTC. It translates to CASSDLTSGRENEQFF.

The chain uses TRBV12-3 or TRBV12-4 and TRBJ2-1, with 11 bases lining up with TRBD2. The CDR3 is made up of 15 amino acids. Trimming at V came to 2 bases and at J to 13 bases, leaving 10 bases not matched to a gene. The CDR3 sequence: CASSLQLAGGETQFF. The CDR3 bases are TGTGCCAGCAGTTTACAGCTAGCGGGAGGAGAGACCCAGTTCTTC.

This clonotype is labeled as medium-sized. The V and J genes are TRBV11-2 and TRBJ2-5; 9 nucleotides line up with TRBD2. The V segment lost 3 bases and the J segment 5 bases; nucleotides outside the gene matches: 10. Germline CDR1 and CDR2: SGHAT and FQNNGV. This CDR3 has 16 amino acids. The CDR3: CASSFAVRGGRETQYF. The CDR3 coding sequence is TGTGCCAGCAGCTTTGCAGTGCGGGGGGGCCGGGAGACCCAGTACTTC. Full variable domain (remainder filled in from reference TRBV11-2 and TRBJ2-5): EAGVAQSPRYKIIEKRQSVAFWCNPISGHATLYWYQQILGQGPKLLIQFQNNGVVDDSQLPKDRFSAERLKGVDSTLKIQPAKLEDSAVYLCASSFAVRGGRETQYFGPGTRLLVL.

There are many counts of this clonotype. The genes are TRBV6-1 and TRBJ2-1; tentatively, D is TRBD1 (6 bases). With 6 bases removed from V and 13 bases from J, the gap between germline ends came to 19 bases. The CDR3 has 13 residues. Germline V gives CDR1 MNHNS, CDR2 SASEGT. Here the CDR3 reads CASRSGQLETQFF. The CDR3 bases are TGTGCCAGCAGAAGCGGACAGTTAGAGACCCAGTTCTTC.

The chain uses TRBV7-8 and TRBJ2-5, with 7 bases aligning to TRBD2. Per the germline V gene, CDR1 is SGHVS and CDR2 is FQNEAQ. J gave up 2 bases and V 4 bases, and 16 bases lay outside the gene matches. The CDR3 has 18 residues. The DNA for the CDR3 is TGTGCCAGCAGCTCCGGCCGCCGTCAGCGGGGTCCGCAAGAGACCCAGTACTTC. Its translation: CASSSGRRQRGPQETQYF.

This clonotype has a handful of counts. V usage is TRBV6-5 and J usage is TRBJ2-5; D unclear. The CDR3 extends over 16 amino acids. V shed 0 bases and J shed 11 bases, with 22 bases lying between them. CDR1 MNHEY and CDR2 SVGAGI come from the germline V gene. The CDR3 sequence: CASSYSNGPYHNEQYF. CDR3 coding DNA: TGTGCCAGCAGTTACTCGAATGGACCTTACCACAATGAGCAGTACTTC.